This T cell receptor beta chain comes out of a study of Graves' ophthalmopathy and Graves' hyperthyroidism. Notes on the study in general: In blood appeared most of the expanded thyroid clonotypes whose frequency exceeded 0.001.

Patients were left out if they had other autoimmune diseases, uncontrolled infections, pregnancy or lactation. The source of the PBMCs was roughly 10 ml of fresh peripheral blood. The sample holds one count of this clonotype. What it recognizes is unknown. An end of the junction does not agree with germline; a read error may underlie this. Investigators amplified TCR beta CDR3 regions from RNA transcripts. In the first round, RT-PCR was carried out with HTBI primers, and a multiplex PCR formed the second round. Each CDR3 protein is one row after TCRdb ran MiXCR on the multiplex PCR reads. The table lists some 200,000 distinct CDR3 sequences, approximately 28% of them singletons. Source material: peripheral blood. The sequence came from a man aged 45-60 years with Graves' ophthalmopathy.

CDR3 loop: CTSRVRRSGQGVTEAFF. The DNA of the CDR3 is TGCACCAGCAGGGTGAGGCGTTCGGGACAGGGTGTCACTGAAGCTTTCTTT. V and J are TRBV5-1 and TRBJ1-1; the match to TRBD1 covers 9 bases. CDR1 SGHRS and CDR2 YFSETQ come from the germline V gene. The CDR3 totals 17 residues.